The 5 T cell receptor beta chains below come from one sample, sequenced in a study of blood T cell repertoires in COVID-19. The method was immunoSEQ multiplex PCR; TCRdb's version includes in-frame clones alone and lacks a portion of them. Among around 360,000 clones listed, approximately 89% were seen once. The sample was peripheral blood. The receptors were gathered from a woman in her 30s with COVID-19, enrolled during active disease.

This sequence joins TRBV28 and TRBJ1-2; D call uncertain. CDR3 length: 14 amino acids. The germline CDR1 and CDR2 sequences are MDHEN and SYDVKM. Trimming removed 7 bases from V and 3 bases from J, with 15 bases in between. Here the CDR3 reads CASTLSLRDYGYTF. In nucleotides, the CDR3 is TGTGCCAGCACCTTGTCCCTTCGTGACTATGGCTACACCTTC.

The J gene is TRBJ2-1, the V gene TRBV27; D gene uncertain. The V gene's germline CDR1 is MNHEY and CDR2 SMNVEV (reference sequence). Trimming shortened V by 2 bases and J by 0 bases, and 5 bases separated the two germline ends. The CDR3 sequence is 14 residues long. The CDR3 DNA follows: TGTGCCAGCAGTTTACAGGCCTCCTACAATGAGCAGTTCTTC. It is translated as CASSLQASYNEQFF.

This chain uses TRBV27 with TRBJ1-6, with 12 bases lining up with TRBD1. The germline CDR1 and CDR2 sequences are MNHEY and SMNVEV (reference sequence). The CDR3 has 15 residues. V was pared by 5 bases and J by 10 bases, with 6 bases of the junction left unmatched. The CDR3: CASSPGTGGNSPLHF. The CDR3 region has the DNA TGTGCCAGCAGTCCCGGGACAGGGGGCAACTCACCCCTCCACTTT.

This clone was recorded only once. The chain couples TRBV7-9 to TRBJ1-2; 10 nucleotides align to TRBD1. Unmatched junction bases numbered 10, after V lost 6 bases and J lost 6 bases. Germline V CDR1 and CDR2: SEHNR, FQNEAQ (reference sequence). The CDR3 spans 15 residues. The CDR3 reads CASSREPGQGNGYTF. CDR3 nucleotide sequence: TGTGCCAGCAGTCGAGAACCGGGACAGGGGAATGGCTACACCTTC.

The CDR3 reads CSAADTFRGYTF. The CDR3, as DNA: TGCAGCGCGGCAGACACTTTCCGTGGCTACACCTTC. The chain couples TRBV29-1 to TRBJ1-2; D remains unclear. Trimming stripped 7 bases from V and 7 bases from J, with 16 bases between. The CDR3 loop spans 12 amino acids. Germline CDR1 reads SQVTM; CDR2 reads ANQGSEA. The whole variable domain, remainder taken from reference TRBV29-1 and TRBJ1-2, is SAVISQKPSRDICQRGTSLTIQCQVDSQVTMMFWYRQQPGQSLTLIATANQGSEATYESGFVIDKFPISRPNLTFSTLTVSNMSPEDSSIYLCSAADTFRGYTFGSGTRLTVV.